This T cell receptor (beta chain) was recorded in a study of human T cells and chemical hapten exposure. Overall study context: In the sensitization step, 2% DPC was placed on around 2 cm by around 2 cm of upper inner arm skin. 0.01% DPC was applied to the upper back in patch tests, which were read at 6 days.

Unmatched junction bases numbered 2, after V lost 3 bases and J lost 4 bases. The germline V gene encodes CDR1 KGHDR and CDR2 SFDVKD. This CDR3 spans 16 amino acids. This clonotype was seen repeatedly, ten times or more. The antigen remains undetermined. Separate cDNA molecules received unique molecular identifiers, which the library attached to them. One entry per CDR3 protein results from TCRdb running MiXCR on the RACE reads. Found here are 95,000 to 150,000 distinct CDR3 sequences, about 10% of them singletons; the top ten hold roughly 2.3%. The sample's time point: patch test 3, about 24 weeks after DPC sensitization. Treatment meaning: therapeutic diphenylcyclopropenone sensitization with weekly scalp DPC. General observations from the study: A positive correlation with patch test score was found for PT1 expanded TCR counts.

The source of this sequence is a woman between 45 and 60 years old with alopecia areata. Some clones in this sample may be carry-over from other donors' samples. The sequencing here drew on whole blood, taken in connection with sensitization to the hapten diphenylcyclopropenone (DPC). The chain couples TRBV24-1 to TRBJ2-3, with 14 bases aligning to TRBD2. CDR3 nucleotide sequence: TGTGCCACCAGTGATGGGACTAGCGGGGGCCCAGATACGCAGTATTTT. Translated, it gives CATSDGTSGGPDTQYF.